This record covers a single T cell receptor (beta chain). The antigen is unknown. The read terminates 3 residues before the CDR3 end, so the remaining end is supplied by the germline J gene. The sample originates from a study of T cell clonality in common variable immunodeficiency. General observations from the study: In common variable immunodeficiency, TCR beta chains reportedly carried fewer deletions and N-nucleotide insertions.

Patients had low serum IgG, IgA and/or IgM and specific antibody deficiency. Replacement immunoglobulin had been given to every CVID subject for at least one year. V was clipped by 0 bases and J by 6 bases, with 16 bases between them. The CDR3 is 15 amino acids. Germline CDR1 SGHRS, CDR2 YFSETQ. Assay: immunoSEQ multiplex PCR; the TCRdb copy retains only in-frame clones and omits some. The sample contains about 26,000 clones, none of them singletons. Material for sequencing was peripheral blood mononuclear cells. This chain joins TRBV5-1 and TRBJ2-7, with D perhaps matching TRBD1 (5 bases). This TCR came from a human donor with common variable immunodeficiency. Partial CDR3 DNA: TGCGCCAGCAGCTTGGCTGTGGGGCAGGGTCGCGAG. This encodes CASSLAVGQGRE. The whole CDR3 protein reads CASSLAVGQGREQYF.